This is a list of T cell receptor beta chains from one sample in a study of CD4 T cells in relation to SARS-CoV-2 and coronaviruses. TCRdb's copy holds only in-frame clones and misses some; the assay was immunoSEQ multiplex PCR. The profile shows 15,000 to 18,000 clones, roughly 72% of them singletons. Which antigens these TCRs recognize remains unknown. Sequenced: CD4+ T cells from PBMCs, cultured in vitro. All receptors come from a human donor in good health. Both conserved end residues are part of each CDR3. Each record gives: D gene, V gene, clone size, J gene, CDR3 protein, CDR3 DNA. A D gene is named only where the DNA matches it firmly. Rows give clone size only sometimes, using once, few, many, or a class for an expanded clone.

D gene: TRBD2
V gene: TRBV4-1
clone size: -
J gene: TRBJ2-1
CDR3 protein: CASSSSGSSYNEQFF
CDR3 DNA: TGCGCCAGCAGCAGTAGCGGGAGCAGCTACAATGAGCAGTTCTTC

D gene: TRBD1
V gene: TRBV5-1
clone size: few
J gene: TRBJ1-1
CDR3 protein: CASSLDRGGTEAFF
CDR3 DNA: TGCGCCAGCAGCCTTGACAGGGGAGGCACTGAAGCTTTCTTT

D gene: -
V gene: TRBV6-5
clone size: once
J gene: TRBJ2-5
CDR3 protein: CASGVPSRETQYF
CDR3 DNA: TGTGCTTCGGGGGTACCGTCTCGAGAGACCCAGTACTTC

D gene: TRBD1
V gene: TRBV4-1
clone size: -
J gene: TRBJ2-7
CDR3 protein: CASSTMRDRGGYEQYF
CDR3 DNA: TGCGCCAGCAGTACAATGCGGGACAGGGGTGGGTACGAGCAGTACTTC

D gene: -
V gene: TRBV27
clone size: few
J gene: TRBJ2-1
CDR3 protein: CASSFWTDNEQFF
CDR3 DNA: TGTGCCAGCAGTTTCTGGACGGACAATGAGCAGTTCTTC

D gene: TRBD1
V gene: TRBV2
clone size: -
J gene: TRBJ2-5
CDR3 protein: CASSELGTEIETQYF
CDR3 DNA: TGTGCCAGCAGTGAGCTCGGGACAGAAATTGAGACCCAGTACTTC

D gene: TRBD1
V gene: TRBV10-1
clone size: -
J gene: TRBJ2-1
CDR3 protein: CASSERSGQDNEQFF
CDR3 DNA: TGCGCCAGCAGTGAGCGCTCAGGACAGGACAATGAGCAGTTCTTC

D gene: -
V gene: TRBV21-1
clone size: -
J gene: TRBJ2-1
CDR3 protein: CASSPQRKRDEQFF
CDR3 DNA: TGTGCCAGCAGCCCCCAAAGGAAACGCGATGAGCAGTTCTTC

D gene: TRBD1
V gene: TRBV11-2
clone size: -
J gene: TRBJ2-5
CDR3 protein: CASSPDRTPGETQYF
CDR3 DNA: TGTGCCAGCAGCCCGGACAGGACCCCAGGGGAGACCCAGTACTTC

D gene: TRBD1
V gene: TRBV28
clone size: -
J gene: TRBJ2-7
CDR3 protein: CASTRTGVIHEQYF
CDR3 DNA: TGTGCCAGCACCCGGACAGGGGTTATCCACGAGCAGTACTTC

D gene: -
V gene: TRBV6-5
clone size: -
J gene: TRBJ2-7
CDR3 protein: CASTLQAVSSYEQYF
CDR3 DNA: TGTGCCAGCACCCTACAGGCTGTTAGCTCCTACGAGCAGTACTTC

D gene: -
V gene: TRBV7-2
clone size: -
J gene: TRBJ1-2
CDR3 protein: CASSLPGPVYGYTF
CDR3 DNA: TGTGCCAGCAGCTTACCGGGACCGGTCTATGGCTACACCTTC

D gene: -
V gene: TRBV4-1
clone size: -
J gene: TRBJ2-3
CDR3 protein: CASSQLSSGSGTDTQYF
CDR3 DNA: TGCGCCAGCAGCCAACTCTCCTCGGGGAGCGGCACAGATACGCAGTATTTT

D gene: -
V gene: TRBV7-9
clone size: -
J gene: TRBJ1-1
CDR3 protein: CASSLQGRGEAFF
CDR3 DNA: TGTGCCAGCAGCCTTCAGGGGAGAGGTGAAGCTTTCTTT

D gene: -
V gene: TRBV27
clone size: -
J gene: TRBJ1-1
CDR3 protein: CASSSEPLTDTEAFF
CDR3 DNA: TGTGCCAGCAGTTCCGAGCCTCTGACCGACACTGAAGCTTTCTTT

D gene: TRBD1
V gene: TRBV6-5
clone size: few
J gene: TRBJ1-2
CDR3 protein: CASRRQGSYGYTF
CDR3 DNA: TGTGCCAGCAGAAGACAGGGATCTTACGGCTACACCTTC